Here is one T cell receptor beta chain with its context. Its antigen is undetermined. Autoimmune disease history or systemic immunosuppression was exclusionary. This CDR3 contains 14 residues. The V end was cut by 4 bases, the J end by 5 bases, with 12 bases between. Per germline, CDR1 LNHDA and CDR2 SQIVND (reference sequence). The data derive from a study of OX40 agonist ivuxolimab in advanced cancers. Study background: Patients in the trial were receiving intravenous ivuxolimab every 2 weeks, at doses of 0.01 to 10 mg/kg. A mean age of approximately 60 years, range about 20 to 85, was recorded, and 80% to 90% were male.

Study-wide results and caveats: CD4+ and CD8+ blood T cells expanded clonally by week 6 at 0.1 to 3.0 mg/kg.

Measured with immunoSEQ multiplex PCR; TCRdb has only the in-frame clones, and not every one. Altogether more than 55,000 clones are present, 80% to 95% being singletons, with the ten largest covering 13%. This chain connects TRBV19 to TRBJ2-1; D gene ambiguous. This sample comprised CD4+ or CD8+ T cells sorted from blood, obtained in a trial of the OX40 agonist ivuxolimab. The clonotype originates from an adult with an advanced solid tumor such as melanoma, head and neck, liver or kidney cancer. The CDR3 protein is CASSRDSYHNEQFF. In nucleotides, the CDR3 is TGTGCCAGTAGTAGGGATAGCTACCACAATGAGCAGTTCTTC.